The entry that follows covers one TCR beta chain sequence. This sample stems from a study of cytomegalovirus exposure and HLA in healthy donors. Per germline, CDR1 SGHNT and CDR2 YENEEA. The CDR3 has 15 amino acids. Trimming took 3 bases from V and 8 from J; bases not matched to a gene: 6. Libraries were prepared by immunoSEQ multiplex PCR; TCRdb keeps only in-frame clonotypes and omits some of them. The repertoire holds some 140,000 clones, with 70% to 90% as singletons. The sequenced sample consisted of PBMCs. This TCR was recovered from a man between 18 and 35 years old in good health and CMV-seronegative. The chain couples TRBV11-3 to TRBJ2-1; 11 bases map to TRBD2. CDR3 protein: CASSLGLAEVDEQFF. CDR3 coding DNA: TGTGCCAGCAGCTTGGGACTAGCGGAGGTGGATGAGCAGTTCTTC.